The 10 T cell receptor beta chains below come from one sample, sequenced in a study of blood T cell repertoires in COVID-19. Assay used: immunoSEQ multiplex PCR; TCRdb lists only in-frame clones, some missing. The sample has tens of thousands of clones, roughly 84% seen once. The sequenced sample was peripheral blood. These receptors came from a man aged 50 or older with acute or convalescent COVID-19.

This sequence joins TRBV6-5 and TRBJ2-1, with a weak D call TRBD2 (6 bases). Germline loops: CDR1 MNHEY, CDR2 SVGAGI. The CDR3 extends over 11 amino acids. Written as DNA, the CDR3 is TGTGTCGGACTCTCGGGGGATGAGCAGTTCTTC. The encoded protein is CVGLSGDEQFF.

The chain employs TRBV19 and TRBJ2-3; 10 bases line up with TRBD2. In germline, CDR1 is LNHDA, CDR2 SQIVND (reference sequence). The CDR3 extends over 16 amino acids. V was pared by 0 bases and J by 3 bases, with 3 bases of the junction left unmatched. The DNA for the CDR3 is TGTGCCAGTAGTATAGAACAGACTAGCGGGACAGATACGCAGTATTTT. Protein sequence: CASSIEQTSGTDTQYF.

The chain uses TRBV6-2 or TRBV6-3 and TRBJ2-3, with D maybe TRBD2 (6 bases). The CDR3 extends over 13 amino acids. Trimming took off 6 bases at V and 6 bases at J, with 13 bases between the two ends. Germline V CDR1 and CDR2: MNHEY, SVGEGT. CDR3 nucleotides: TGTGCCAGCAGACCTTCTAGCGCCGATACGCAGTATTTT. Translation gives CASRPSSADTQYF.

The chain employs TRBV14 and TRBJ1-2, with TRBD1 matching 8 bases. Germline CDR1 is SGHDN and CDR2 is FVKESK. This CDR3 region has 14 residues. V lost 5 bases to trimming and J lost 4 bases; unmatched junction nucleotides: 6. Here the CDR3 reads CASSFRDRSYGYTF. As DNA, the CDR3 is TGTGCCAGCAGCTTCCGGGACAGGAGCTATGGCTACACCTTC.

The chain is built from TRBV6-5 and TRBJ1-4; the match to TRBD1 covers 8 bases. The CDR3 sequence is 14 residues long. V was clipped by 0 bases and J by 11 bases; unmatched bases: 5. CDR1 is MNHEY and CDR2 is SVGAGI in the germline V gene. This chain's CDR3 is CASSYSQGAQKLFF. The CDR3 DNA sequence: TGTGCCAGCAGTTACTCGCAGGGGGCTCAGAAACTGTTTTTT.

This rearrangement joins TRBV3-1 (or the pseudogene TRBV3-2) to TRBJ1-5; D is unresolved. CDR3 length: 14 residues. The V gene's germline CDR1 is LGHDT and CDR2 YNNKEL (reference sequence). V lost 1 base and J lost 7, with 11 bases in between. This chain's CDR3 is CASSQGRSRQPQHF. Written as DNA, the CDR3 is TGTGCCAGCAGCCAAGGGCGATCGAGGCAGCCCCAGCATTTT.

The chain combines TRBV4-2 with TRBJ2-5, with TRBD2 matching 8 bases. CDR3 length: 15 amino acids. Germline assignment: CDR1 LGHNA and CDR2 YNFKEQ. V shed 4 bases and J 5 bases; nucleotides not matched to a gene: 9. CDR3 region: CASSPQEASGETQYF. The CDR3 DNA is TGTGCCAGCAGCCCCCAAGAGGCTAGCGGGGAGACCCAGTACTTC.

V and J are TRBV6-5 and TRBJ1-2; D gene uncertain. This CDR3 spans 15 amino acids. In germline, CDR1 is MNHEY, CDR2 SVGAGI. Trimming stripped 0 bases from V and 3 bases from J, with 11 bases between. The CDR3 protein is CASSYSREWDYGYTF. CDR3 nucleotides: TGTGCCAGCAGTTACTCGAGGGAGTGGGACTATGGCTACACCTTC.

The rearrangement uses TRBV28 and TRBJ1-1; a weak D match, TRBD1 (5 bases). The CDR3 contains 16 residues. Between the trimmed V and J ends, which lost 7 bases and 0 bases, there was a span of 18 bases. Germline values: CDR1 MDHEN, CDR2 SYDVKM. The CDR3 region has the DNA TGTGCCAGCACTAACCAGGGCCAGCCGATGAACACTGAAGCTTTCTTT. Its protein product is CASTNQGQPMNTEAFF.

The rearrangement joins TRBV28 to TRBJ1-4; D is perhaps TRBD1 (6 bases). The ends were cut back, 6 bases at V and 8 bases at J, with 19 bases in the middle. Per germline, CDR1 MDHEN and CDR2 SYDVKM. This CDR3 spans 15 amino acids. The CDR3 DNA sequence: TGTGCCAGCAGCCCGACTTTGGGGGCTGTGGAAAAACTGTTTTTT. Protein product: CASSPTLGAVEKLFF.